This TCR beta chain was identified during a study of sequential checkpoint blockade in melanoma (dated by TCRdb to the late 2010s). For context, the study as a whole: In a 1:1 randomization, patients received either first-line nivolumab then ipilimumab (arm A) or ipilimumab then nivolumab (arm B). Maintenance nivolumab came after both trial sequences.

Per the publication, the treatment or condition label means: randomized to nivolumab then ipilimumab (arm A) or the reverse (arm B). No trial patient had received prior DNA-damaging chemotherapy. Thawed PBMCs were sorted on a FACS Aria II flow cytometer to isolate live CD3+CD8+ cells negative for CD19 and CD56. Samples came from patients with melanoma in CheckMate 064, a randomized, open-label phase II trial of sequential checkpoint blockade. Peripheral blood mononuclear cells were collected by leukapheresis, purified using Ficoll-Paque, and frozen in human serum containing roughly 9.4% DMSO. Purity of sorted blood CD3+CD8+ cells was verified at >95% immediately after sorting, followed by DNA extraction. Trimming costs V 3 bases and J 2 bases, and their ends lie 14 bases apart. Reading from cysteine to phenylalanine, the CDR3 counts 15 amino acids. Only CDR3 DNA is held: 45 bases, read in frame from base 1. From a lookup of the germline V gene, CDR1 and CDR2 are LGHNA and YNFKEQ.

TCRbeta CDR3 regions were immunosequenced from genomic DNA with the immunoSEQ Assay. Before high-throughput sequencing, the genomic DNA was amplified using bias-controlled multiplex PCR. On the authors' methods: To quantify the absolute abundance of each unique TCRbeta CDR3 region, the sequences were collapsed and filtered. Clonality, defined as 1 minus Pielou's evenness, was calculated using productive rearrangements only. Clones with significantly greater frequencies in on-treatment versus baseline samples were identified using a previously published method. In its TCRdb copy, this immuneACCESS table keeps in-frame sequences only and misses some clones. Where compared with another copy, unresolved V genes explain less than half of these, and the others have no known cause. Clonal size and the V and J genes are those of that table, whereas D and trimming came from the DNA. The sample yields around 18,000 clones; about 69% were counted once. The ten largest account for around 18% of the sample.

Worth noting for this clone: Which antigen it targets is not known. Nothing much larger sits one base from this clone, and base qualities are not available.

Here is what the overall study found, with its caveats: Validation of the response-prediction model combining TCR metrics and mutation burden is needed in larger, independent patient cohorts.

This chain joins TRBV4-2 to TRBJ2-7; a tentative D match to TRBD1 spans 5 bases. This clonotype originated in a human donor with melanoma. The sequencing used CD8+ T cells sorted from blood (inferred from file names), collected from a patient given nivolumab and ipilimumab in sequence. Here the CDR3 is given as CASSQGSTGPYEQYF. In nucleotide form, the sequence is TGTGCCAGCAGCCAGGGGTCAACAGGCCCCTACGAGCAGTACTTC.